The rows below give T cell receptor beta chains drawn from one sample of a study of T cell repertoires in cytomegalovirus infection. TCRdb reprocessed the reads with MiXCR, giving one entry per CDR3 protein. Seen here are 370,000 or so distinct CDR3 sequences, roughly a third observed once, and the top ten hold 13%. These receptors' targets are unknown. This specimen was cultured PBMCs, taken from culture after CMV antigen stimulation. These receptors originate from a human donor in good health (CMV status not recorded). Some clones in this sample may be carry-over from other donors' samples. Both conserved end residues are part of each CDR3. Each record gives: CDR3 DNA, CDR3 protein, D gene, clone size, J gene, V gene. A D gene is named only where the DNA matches it firmly. The size field is filled for only some rows; it gives once, few, many or a size class.

CDR3 DNA: TGTGCCAGCAGCTTGGACAGGCGCACCGGGGAGCTGTTTTTT
CDR3 protein: CASSLDRRTGELFF
D gene: TRBD1
clone size: NA
J gene: TRBJ2-2
V gene: TRBV7-6

CDR3 DNA: TGTGCCAGCAGCCATGAGGTGCGCAGCACTGAAGCTTTCTTT
CDR3 protein: CASSHEVRSTEAFF
D gene: NA
clone size: NA
J gene: TRBJ1-1
V gene: TRBV7-6

CDR3 DNA: TGCAGTGCTAGCTTTAATGAAAAACTGTTTTTT
CDR3 protein: CSASFNEKLFF
D gene: NA
clone size: NA
J gene: TRBJ1-4
V gene: TRBV20-1

CDR3 DNA: TGTGCCAGCAGCTTAAGGAACGAGCAGTTCTTC
CDR3 protein: CASSLRNEQFF
D gene: NA
clone size: many
J gene: TRBJ2-1
V gene: TRBV7-2

CDR3 DNA: TGTGCCAGCAGTTTAGACCCAGGGGGCTATGATGGTGGCTACACCTTC
CDR3 protein: CASSLDPGGYDGGYTF
D gene: TRBD1
clone size: NA
J gene: TRBJ1-2
V gene: TRBV12-3/TRBV12-4

CDR3 DNA: TGTGCCATCAGTGAGCACCATACCGGCACCGGGGAGCTGTTTTTT
CDR3 protein: CAISEHHTGTGELFF
D gene: NA
clone size: few
J gene: TRBJ2-2
V gene: TRBV10-3

CDR3 DNA: TGTGCCAGCAGTCTACAACAGGGGGCCACTGAAGCTTTCTTT
CDR3 protein: CASSLQQGATEAFF
D gene: TRBD1
clone size: NA
J gene: TRBJ1-1
V gene: TRBV12-3/TRBV12-4

CDR3 DNA: TGTGCCAGCAGCCGTAGCGGCGCCCTCTACAATGAGCAGTTCTTC
CDR3 protein: CASSRSGALYNEQFF
D gene: NA
clone size: few
J gene: TRBJ2-1
V gene: TRBV12-3/TRBV12-4

CDR3 DNA: TGTGCCAGTAGCGTAGGACTAGAAGCCAATGAGCAGTTCTTC
CDR3 protein: CASSVGLEANEQFF
D gene: TRBD2
clone size: NA
J gene: TRBJ2-1
V gene: TRBV19

CDR3 DNA: TGTGCCAGCAGTTCAAACCCCGGGACAGGGAGTGTGAATGAGCAGTTCTTC
CDR3 protein: CASSSNPGTGSVNEQFF
D gene: TRBD1
clone size: NA
J gene: TRBJ2-1
V gene: TRBV6-8

CDR3 DNA: TGTGCCAGTCAAGGGGGCGGCCACACCATATATTTT
CDR3 protein: CASQGGGHTIYF
D gene: TRBD1
clone size: few
J gene: TRBJ1-3
V gene: TRBV7-2

CDR3 DNA: TGTGCCAGCAGTTTAGGAACGACAATCACCGGGGAGCTGTTTTTT
CDR3 protein: CASSLGTTITGELFF
D gene: NA
clone size: NA
J gene: TRBJ2-2
V gene: TRBV28

CDR3 DNA: TGTGCCAGCAGTCGACAGCAGCGGGAGCCCCAGCATTTT
CDR3 protein: CASSRQQREPQHF
D gene: NA
clone size: NA
J gene: TRBJ1-5
V gene: TRBV6-2/TRBV6-3

CDR3 DNA: TGTGCCAGCAGCTTACGCGGGGTCCGCGGGAGGCTGAGTTACGAGCAGTACTTC
CDR3 protein: CASSLRGVRGRLSYEQYF
D gene: TRBD2
clone size: many
J gene: TRBJ2-7
V gene: TRBV7-2

CDR3 DNA: TGTGCCAGCAGTCCGGGACAGGGCTTCCCCGGCACAGATACGCAGTATTTT
CDR3 protein: CASSPGQGFPGTDTQYF
D gene: TRBD1
clone size: few
J gene: TRBJ2-3
V gene: TRBV7-2

CDR3 DNA: TGCGCCAGCAGCCAAGATTACACGGTTGGGCAGCCCCAGCATTTT
CDR3 protein: CASSQDYTVGQPQHF
D gene: NA
clone size: NA
J gene: TRBJ1-5
V gene: TRBV4-1

CDR3 DNA: TGTGCCACCAGGGCGACAGGGGATGGTGAAGCTTTCTTT
CDR3 protein: CATRATGDGEAFF
D gene: TRBD1
clone size: NA
J gene: TRBJ1-1
V gene: TRBV24-1

CDR3 DNA: TGTGCCAGCAGCTTAGAGGGGGTTCAGCCCCAGCATTTT
CDR3 protein: CASSLEGVQPQHF
D gene: NA
clone size: NA
J gene: TRBJ1-5
V gene: TRBV11-2